These 31 T cell receptor beta chains came from one sample sequenced in a study of tumor-infiltrating lymphocytes in primary liver carcinoma. The investigators made TCR beta cDNA from roughly 460 ng total RNA, using a constant-region primer. Researchers made the TCR beta libraries by running three nested multiplex PCR rounds with slightly modified ARM-PCR. TRBV1-TRBV30 forward primers and a C-beta reverse primer were used in the first two PCR rounds, which each ran for approximately 9 cycles. TCRdb ran MiXCR on the multiplex PCR reads and lists one entry per CDR3 protein. The sample has a few hundred thousand distinct CDR3 sequences, approximately 54% seen once; the top ten hold over 15%. Unsorted whole blood yielded the blood RNA, and germline DNA was also extracted. Sequencing was performed on peripheral blood. These receptor sequences come from a woman between 25 and 40 years old with primary liver carcinoma and hepatitis B virus infection.

About this clonotype itself: A single base separates this from a much larger clone, so it may be a read error. This rearrangement joins TRBV6-1 to TRBJ1-5; 10 bases align to TRBD1. V was pared by 6 bases and J by 5 bases, with 7 bases of the junction left unmatched. The CDR3 is 15 residues long. Per germline, CDR1 MNHNS and CDR2 SASEGT. The CDR3 loop is CASRPGQGVYQPQHF. CDR3 nucleotides: TGTGCCAGCAGGCCTGGACAGGGGGTGTATCAGCCCCAGCATTTT.

On this clonotype itself: Being one base from a much bigger clone, this may be a read error. V is TRBV28 and J is TRBJ1-2, with a possible D match to TRBD1 (6 bases). Deletions cut 1 base from V and 7 bases from J, with 13 bases between. CDR3 length: 14 amino acids. Germline CDR1 MDHEN, CDR2 SYDVKM. Written as DNA, the CDR3 is TGTGCCAGCAGTTTATCGGAACAGGGATCTGGCTACACCTTC. Translated: CASSLSEQGSGYTF.

This clonotype was recorded a few times. The CDR3 here is CASSLEAGRAKNIQYF. CDR3 bases: TGTGCCAGCAGCTTAGAAGCTGGAAGAGCCAAAAACATTCAGTACTTC. V gene TRBV7-9 combines with J gene TRBJ2-4; D unclear. The CDR3 sequence is 16 residues long. V was clipped by 1 base and J by 0 bases, with 10 bases between them. Looked up from germline, CDR1 is SEHNR and CDR2 is FQNEAQ (reference sequence).

As DNA, the CDR3 is TGTGCCAGCAGCCAAGGCTTAGCGGGTGAGCAGTTCTTC. It translates to CASSQGLAGEQFF. J is TRBJ2-1 and V is TRBV14, with 7 bases aligning to TRBD2. V trimming: 1 base; J trimming: 9 bases; junction bases outside the gene matches: 3. Germline V gene sequence: CDR1 SGHDN, CDR2 FVKESK. The CDR3 spans 13 residues. The full variable domain, rest sourced from reference TRBV14 and TRBJ2-1, is EAGVTQFPSHSVIEKGQTVTLRCDPISGHDNLYWYRRVMGKEIKFLLHFVKESKQDESGMPNNRFLAERTGGTYSTLKVQPAELEDSGVYFCASSQGLAGEQFFGPGTRLTVL.

This clonotype was counted only a few times. The rearrangement uses TRBV5-6 and TRBJ2-3, with D tentatively TRBD2 (6 bases). V was clipped by 0 bases and J by 2 bases, with 7 bases between them. The CDR3 consists of 14 residues. Per the germline V gene, CDR1 is SGHDT and CDR2 is YYEEEE. Written as DNA, the CDR3 is TGTGCCAGCAGCTTGGGACTAGACACAGATACGCAGTATTTT. Protein: CASSLGLDTDTQYF.

This clonotype was seen ten or more times. This chain joins TRBV6-5 and TRBJ1-6; no firm D call. The ends were cut back, 0 bases at V and 7 bases at J, with 13 bases in the middle. The CDR3 is 16 amino acids. In germline, CDR1 is MNHEY, CDR2 SVGAGI. Written as DNA, the CDR3 is TGTGCCAGCAGTTACTCGAGTTCGCGCCCCAATTCACCCCTCCACTTT. Encoded protein: CASSYSSSRPNSPLHF.

Notes on this clonotype: A much bigger clone sits one base away, suggesting this may be a read error. The chain has TRBV29-1 and TRBJ2-7; D call uncertain. V lost 5 bases, J lost 3 bases, and 11 bases lay in between. From germline, CDR1 is SQVTM and CDR2 ANQGSEA. This CDR3 contains 12 residues. DNA of the CDR3: TGCAGCGTTATGACCGGCGGCTACGAGCAGTACTTC. Its protein is CSVMTGGYEQYF.

As concerns this clonotype: Being one base from a much bigger clone, this may be a read error. The chain carries TRBV6-6 and TRBJ1-2, with 7 bases aligning to TRBD1. CDR1 MNHNY and CDR2 SVGAGI come from the germline V gene (reference sequence). The CDR3 totals 13 residues. CDR3 nucleotide sequence: TGTGCCAGCAGTGACAGGGCCCGGGATGGCTACGCCTTC. Encoded protein: CASSDRARDGYAF.

A note on this clonotype: A clone one base away is much larger, so this may be a read error. Given the absence of the conserved phenylalanine or tryptophan at the CDR3 end, a read error is likely. CDR3 bases: TGCAGCGTCGGGACAGGGATGAACACCGGGGAGCTGTTTATT. Its protein product is CSVGTGMNTGELFI. The rearrangement joins TRBV29-1 to TRBJ2-2, with 9 bases fitting TRBD1. Germline CDR1 reads SQVTM; CDR2 reads ANQGSEA. This CDR3 is built from 14 residues. Unmatched junction bases numbered 3, after V lost 6 bases and J lost 1 base.

J is TRBJ2-7 and V is TRBV7-9, with D unresolved. The CDR3 is made up of 14 amino acids. Trimming left V 5 bases short and J 7 bases short, with 18 bases between. Germline lookup yields CDR1 SEHNR and CDR2 FQNEAQ (reference sequence). This chain's CDR3 is CASSGARYPTEQYF. The CDR3 bases are TGTGCCAGCAGCGGAGCCCGTTACCCTACAGAGCAGTACTTC.

In regard to this clonotype: Just one base apart from a much larger clone, this may be a read error. V and J are TRBV4-3 and TRBJ2-3; perhaps TRBD2 as D (5 bases). Trimming took 3 bases from V and 4 from J, leaving 11 bases between them. The CDR3 runs to 14 residues. CDR1 is LGHNA and CDR2 is YSLEER in the germline V gene. The CDR3, as DNA: TGCGCCAGCAGCCAGGGCGAGCGGCCAGATACGCAGTATTTT. This translates into CASSQGERPDTQYF.

Concerning this clonotype itself: Compared with germline, one end of the junction differs, possibly owing to a read error. This chain uses TRBV6-5 with TRBJ2-5; D gene unclear. This CDR3 has 15 amino acids. Germline V gives CDR1 MNHEY, CDR2 SVGAGI. The CDR3 sequence: CTSSYSPLSRETQYF. In DNA, the CDR3 is TGTACCAGCAGTTACTCTCCCTTATCCCGAGAGACCCAGTACTTC.

The chain carries TRBV12-3 or TRBV12-4 and TRBJ2-3; 7 bases line up with TRBD2. There are 14 residues in the CDR3. V was pared by 8 bases and J by 2 bases, with 7 bases of the junction left unmatched. CDR3 sequence (DNA): TGTGCCAGCTGTCGGGACTATCCCACAGATACGCAGTATTTT. This sequence encodes CASCRDYPTDTQYF.

The chain couples TRBV20-1 to TRBJ2-1; no firm D call. Germline assignment: CDR1 DFQATT and CDR2 SNEGSKA (reference sequence). V was trimmed by 6 bases and J by 3 bases, leaving 9 bases between them. The CDR3 has 12 amino acids. For the CDR3, the DNA is TGCAGTGCCCCCCACAGCTACAATGAGCAGTTCTTC. Translating gives CSAPHSYNEQFF.

Remarks on this clonotype: At one boundary the junction diverges from the germline segment, which might be a read error. CDR3 sequence: CVISGSGTGELFF. The CDR3 coding sequence is TGTGTCATCAGCGGGAGTGGTACCGGGGAGCTGTTTTTT. The J gene is TRBJ2-2, the V gene TRBV10-3, with 8 bases aligning to TRBD2. The CDR3 is 13 amino acids. The germline CDR1 and CDR2 sequences are ENHRY and SYGVKD.

This clonotype showed up just once. The chain is built from TRBV6-5 and TRBJ2-1; tentatively, D is TRBD2 (5 bases). Germline V gene lookup returns CDR1 MNHEY and CDR2 SVGAGI. The CDR3 covers 12 residues. The V gene lost 1 base and the J gene lost 7 bases, with 5 bases spanning the gap. CDR3 residues: CASSYCGNEQFF. CDR3 bases: TGTGCCAGCAGTTACTGCGGGAATGAGCAGTTCTTC.

The sample holds one count of this clonotype. This may be a read error, as it is one base from a much larger clone. The chain combines TRBV29-1 with TRBJ1-1, with TRBD1 as a possible D gene (6 bases). This CDR3 has 12 residues. From germline, CDR1 is SQVTM and CDR2 ANQGSEA. Trimming cost V 6 bases and J 1 base, with 9 bases left between them. The CDR3 protein is CSVVQGNTEAFF. CDR3 in DNA: TGCAGCGTCGTACAGGGGAACACTGAAGCTTTCTTT.

The chain employs TRBV5-1 and TRBJ2-7, with D tentatively TRBD1 (5 bases). Germline loops: CDR1 SGHRS, CDR2 YFSETQ. Trimming took off 2 bases at V and 4 bases at J, with 10 bases between the two ends. The CDR3 length is 13 residues. The CDR3 reads CASSFRQNYEQYF. Written as DNA, the CDR3 is TGCGCCAGCAGCTTTAGACAGAATTACGAGCAGTACTTC.

This clonotype was detected only once. The chain uses TRBV6-2 or TRBV6-3 and TRBJ2-3; D may correspond to TRBD1 or TRBD2 (5 bases each). The germline V gene encodes CDR1 MNHEY and CDR2 SVGEGT. This CDR3 spans 11 amino acids. This CDR3 reads CTTGRTDTQYF. CDR3 DNA sequence: TGTACCACGGGACGCACAGATACGCAGTATTTT.

This clonotype was observed a few times. This chain connects TRBV6-2 or TRBV6-3 to TRBJ2-4; D unclear. Germline lookup yields CDR1 MNHEY and CDR2 SVGEGT. The length of the CDR3 is 12 residues. V shed 4 bases and J shed 9 bases, with 10 bases lying between them. CDR3 amino acids: CASSLGRSIQYF. CDR3 coding DNA: TGTGCCAGCAGTTTAGGGCGAAGCATTCAGTACTTC.

V is TRBV14 and J is TRBJ2-1; D perhaps matches TRBD1 (5 bases). Germline lookup yields CDR1 SGHDN and CDR2 FVKESK. The CDR3 contains 17 residues. Trimming removed 0 bases at V and 8 bases at J, with 20 bases between. The CDR3 nucleotides read TGTGCCAGCAGCCAAGATGTTGCAGGGCCGGTTTTCGATGAGCAGTTCTTC. It translates to CASSQDVAGPVFDEQFF.

This clonotype has more than one count but fewer than ten. This chain joins TRBV7-9 and TRBJ2-3; D is ambiguous. Between the trimmed V and J ends, which lost 5 bases and 4 bases, there was a span of 16 bases. The V gene's germline CDR1 is SEHNR and CDR2 FQNEAQ (reference sequence). The CDR3 consists of 15 residues. CDR3 in amino acids: CASSTLDSRPDTQYF. CDR3 bases: TGTGCCAGCAGCACGCTCGACTCACGTCCAGATACGCAGTATTTT.

This clonotype was picked up many times. This chain uses TRBV11-2 with TRBJ2-3; D gene uncertain. CDR1 is SGHAT, CDR2 FQNNGV, per germline. This CDR3 contains 14 residues. V was clipped by 5 bases and J by 2 bases, with 11 bases between them. The CDR3 reads CASSLTYLTDTQYF. In nucleotides, the CDR3 is TGTGCCAGCAGCCTAACCTACCTCACAGATACGCAGTATTTT.

V is TRBV12-3 or TRBV12-4 and J is TRBJ2-3, with TRBD2 identical over 8 bases. J gave up 7 bases and V 7 bases, and 16 bases lay outside the gene matches. CDR3 length: 16 amino acids. The CDR3 bases are TGTGCCAGCACCGTGCCGTGGGGTGGCGGGAGGAATACGCAGTATTTT. It translates to CASTVPWGGGRNTQYF.

This clonotype was picked up one time. One base away lies a much larger clone, so this may be a sequencing read error. No conserved phenylalanine or tryptophan is present at the end of the CDR3, so a read error is the likely explanation. The chain employs TRBV4-1 and TRBJ2-1, with D hard to call. The V and J ends lost 2 bases and 1 base respectively, with 0 bases between them. CDR1 is MGHRA, CDR2 YSYEKL, per germline. This CDR3 is built from 12 residues. CDR3 sequence reads: CASSQSYNEQFS. Here the CDR3 DNA reads TGCGCCAGCAGCCAATCCTACAATGAGCAGTTCTCC.

In regard to this clonotype: At one boundary the junction diverges from the germline segment, which might be a read error. The chain combines TRBV6-1 with TRBJ2-7, with TRBD1 matching over 8 bases. The CDR3 totals 14 residues. Germline loops: CDR1 MNHNS, CDR2 SASEGT. CDR3 residues: CSSMRTGGAYEQYF. DNA of the CDR3: TGTTCCAGCATGAGAACAGGGGGTGCCTACGAGCAGTACTTC.

As concerns this clonotype: This may be a read error, as it is one base from a much larger clone. The chain carries TRBV6-6 and TRBJ2-1; D remains ambiguous. This CDR3 spans 12 amino acids. Germline CDR1 MNHNY, CDR2 SVGAGI (reference sequence). The CDR3 nucleotides are TGTGGCGCCGGGCTTGCGGCCAATGAGCAGTTCTTC. This encodes CGAGLAANEQFF.

The CDR3 DNA reads as TGTGCCAGCAGCTCCTATCGACCAGTGGAAGAGCAGTACTTC. As protein: CASSSYRPVEEQYF. The rearrangement links TRBV5-5 to TRBJ2-7; D is unclear. V was cut by 3 bases and J by 7 bases, with 17 bases left in between. The CDR3 consists of 14 residues. Germline CDR1 SGHKS, CDR2 YYEKEE (reference sequence).

The genes are TRBV11-1 and TRBJ2-7, with TRBD2 as a possible D gene (5 bases). Germline CDR1 reads SGHAT; CDR2 reads FQDESV (reference sequence). V was shortened by 8 bases and J by 2 bases, with 19 bases between the two germline ends. This CDR3 region has 15 residues. CDR3: CASALGRDAPYEQYF. CDR3 nucleotide sequence: TGTGCCAGCGCCTTAGGCCGGGATGCCCCCTACGAGCAGTACTTC.

Points on this clonotype: A much larger clone differs from this one at a single base, so this may be a read error. This chain links TRBV11-2 with TRBJ1-2; TRBD1 might be the D (5 bases). Germline CDR1 is SGHAT and CDR2 is FQNNGV. The CDR3 has 15 amino acids. V lost 1 base and J 6 bases, leaving 15 bases between the germline ends. The chain's CDR3 is CASSLGWGSEDGYTF. The CDR3 DNA reads as TGTGCCAGCAGCTTAGGGTGGGGGAGTGAGGATGGCTACACCTTC.

The sample holds a few counts of this clonotype. This chain joins TRBV4-1 and TRBJ1-1, with D perhaps matching TRBD1 (6 bases). Germline assignment: CDR1 MGHRA and CDR2 YSYEKL. This CDR3 is built from 14 residues. V was trimmed by 7 bases and J by 1 base, leaving 13 bases between them. CDR3 sequence (DNA): TGCGCCAGCAATTTACCACAGGGGAACACTGAAGCTTTCTTT. Translation: CASNLPQGNTEAFF.